Below, one T cell receptor beta chain is given with its context. The antigen remains undetermined. The CDR3 extends over 15 amino acids. Per germline, CDR1 MNHEY and CDR2 SMNVEV (reference sequence). The ends lost 1 base at V and 13 bases at J; junction bases unmatched: 11. Clones were read by immunoSEQ multiplex PCR, and TCRdb kept only the in-frame ones, dropping some. Of approximately 2.1 million clones detected, approximately 95% appear once; the ten largest clones hold 0.39%. This entry belongs to a study of shared clonotypes between healthy human individuals. Notes on the study in general: Among donors, clonotype sharing was expected to be affected by sequencing depth.

The sample consisted of naive CD4+ T cells from PBMCs. Documented subset: CD45RA+ positively selected. This chain links TRBV27 with TRBJ2-1; 9 bases agree with TRBD2. The source of this sequence is a man aged 18 to 29 in good health. Some clones in this sample may be carry-over from other donors' samples. The CDR3 DNA sequence: TGTGCCAGCAGTTTATTGGCGGGAGGGATTGGGCCTCAGTTCTTC. Translating gives CASSLLAGGIGPQFF.